Following are 11 T cell receptor beta chains from one sample sequenced in a study of blood T cell repertoires in COVID-19. Only in-frame clones appear in the TCRdb table, and some are missing; sequencing was by immunoSEQ multiplex PCR. This sample yields roughly 200,000 clones, of which 82% are seen a single time; about 5.5% belongs to the top ten. Sequencing used PBMCs or T cells enriched from blood (not recorded which). The receptors shown here come from a woman aged 60 to 75 with acute COVID-19.

The chain links TRBV11-2 to TRBJ1-6; no firm D call. The germline V and J ends were trimmed by 2 bases and 8 bases, with 10 bases remaining between them. The germline CDR1 and CDR2 sequences are SGHAT and FQNNGV. This CDR3 comprises 14 residues. The CDR3 here is CASSLLGVDSPLHF. The DNA of the CDR3 is TGTGCCAGCAGCTTACTTGGAGTAGATTCACCCCTCCACTTT. The variable domain in full, with the rest retrieved from reference TRBV11-2 and TRBJ1-6, is EAGVAQSPRYKIIEKRQSVAFWCNPISGHATLYWYQQILGQGPKLLIQFQNNGVVDDSQLPKDRFSAERLKGVDSTLKIQPAKLEDSAVYLCASSLLGVDSPLHFGNGTRLTVT.

This chain's CDR3 is CASSIVGGMGEQFF. CDR3 sequence (DNA): TGTGCCAGTAGTATAGTGGGGGGAATGGGTGAGCAGTTCTTC. The chain links TRBV19 to TRBJ2-1; a weak D match, TRBD2 (6 bases). V was clipped by 1 base and J by 9 bases, with 13 bases between them. The CDR3 totals 14 residues. Looked up from germline, CDR1 is LNHDA and CDR2 is SQIVND (reference sequence).

This clone was recorded a few times. DNA of the CDR3: TGCGCCAGCAGCCTAACAGGGGGGAATGAGCAGTTCTTC. It codes for CASSLTGGNEQFF. V gene TRBV4-3 combines with J gene TRBJ2-1; 8 nucleotides align to TRBD1. Germline assignment: CDR1 LGHNA and CDR2 YSLEER. This CDR3 contains 13 residues. The V gene end was trimmed by 4 bases and the J gene end by 7 bases; junction bases not matched to a gene: 3.

The chain has TRBV27 and TRBJ2-7; tentative D call: TRBD1 (6 bases). Trimming removed 4 bases from V and 4 bases from J, with 8 bases in between. The V gene's germline CDR1 is MNHEY and CDR2 SMNVEV (reference sequence). CDR3 size: 12 residues. The CDR3 DNA reads TGTGCCAGCAGTTATACAGGGTACGAGCAGTACTTC. It encodes CASSYTGYEQYF.

The chain has TRBV5-5 and TRBJ2-4; the D gene is possibly TRBD1 (5 bases). There are 15 residues in the CDR3. CDR1 SGHKS and CDR2 YYEKEE come from the germline V gene (reference sequence). Between the trimmed V and J ends, which lost 2 bases and 2 bases, there was a span of 11 bases. CDR3 DNA: TGTGCCAGCAGCTTCAATCAGGGAACCAAAAACATTCAGTACTTC. It is translated as CASSFNQGTKNIQYF.

The chain is built from TRBV7-2 and TRBJ2-7, with D unclear. The germline V and J ends were trimmed by 2 bases and 1 base, with 9 bases remaining between them. From germline, CDR1 is SGHTA and CDR2 FQGNSA. This CDR3 region has 14 residues. The CDR3 DNA follows: TGTGCCAGCAGCTTAAATGGTCTATCCTACGAGCAGTACGTC. Amino acid sequence: CASSLNGLSYEQYV.

This chain uses TRBV7-8 with TRBJ2-3; unclear D gene. Trimming shortened V by 4 bases and J by 4 bases, and 6 bases separated the two germline ends. The CDR3 totals 12 residues. From germline, CDR1 is SGHVS and CDR2 FQNEAQ. CDR3 DNA sequence: TGTGCCAGCAGCTCCTCGGCAGATACGCAGTATTTT. This codes for CASSSSADTQYF. The full variable domain, rest sourced from reference TRBV7-8 and TRBJ2-3, is GAGVSQSPRYKVAKRGQDVALRCDPISGHVSLFWYQQALGQGPEFLTYFQNEAQLDKSGLPSDRFFAERPEGSVSTLKIQRTQQEDSAVYLCASSSSADTQYFGPGTRLTVL.

The chain recombines TRBV7-9 with TRBJ2-3; a possible D gene is TRBD2 (5 bases). Germline CDR1 and CDR2: SEHNR and FQNEAQ (reference sequence). The CDR3 has 15 amino acids. Trimming cost V 1 base and J 2 bases, with 10 bases left between them. CDR3 amino acids: CASSLVRGYTDTQYF. CDR3 coding DNA: TGTGCCAGCAGCTTAGTCCGGGGATACACAGATACGCAGTATTTT. Together with reference TRBV7-9 and TRBJ2-3, the CDR3 gives the full variable domain: DTGVSQNPRHKITKRGQNVTFRCDPISEHNRLYWYRQTLGQGPEFLTYFQNEAQLEKSRLLSDRFSAERPKGSFSTLEIQRTEQGDSAMYLCASSLVRGYTDTQYFGPGTRLTVL.

This clone has a single count. This chain links TRBV9 with TRBJ2-7, with a tentative D call TRBD2 (5 bases). The CDR3 contains 15 residues. Germline V gives CDR1 SGDLS, CDR2 YYNGEE. Between the trimmed V and J ends, which lost 4 bases and 5 bases, there was a span of 19 bases. The CDR3 coding sequence is TGTGCCAGCAGCCTACGTGGAGCTAGCCCCCACGAGCAGTACTTC. It codes for CASSLRGASPHEQYF.

The rearrangement uses TRBV18 and TRBJ1-4; no clear D. V was clipped by 4 bases and J by 8 bases, with 17 bases between them. CDR1 and CDR2 (germline): KGHSH, LQKENI. The CDR3 runs 15 residues. The CDR3 coding sequence is TGTGCCAGCTCACGGAGTGCCTCCTCGGGAGAAAAACTGTTTTTT. Translated: CASSRSASSGEKLFF.

CDR3 amino acids: CASSKGGSGYTF. CDR3 DNA sequence: TGCGCCAGCAGTAAAGGGGGTTCTGGCTACACCTTC. The genes are TRBV23-1 and TRBJ1-2; D perhaps matches TRBD1 (6 bases). TRBV23-1 is an ORF, with its function uncertain. This CDR3 has 12 residues. V was trimmed by 5 bases and J by 7 bases, leaving 11 bases between them.